This section outlines one TCR beta chain sequence together with its context. Its recognized antigen is unknown. The input lacks base qualities; no much larger clone sits a single base away. At one collaborating source in Seattle, patients were enrolled during active infection and were followed longitudinally through the course of disease. Each collaborating institution followed its own protocols to collect whole blood in K2EDTA tubes. For TCRbeta analysis, collaborator samples were shipped as frozen whole blood, as isolated PBMCs, or as DNA extracted from either sample type. This entry belongs to a study of blood T cell repertoires in COVID-19 (dated by TCRdb to the early 2020s). Background for the entire study: The collaborator samples originated in the United States, Italy and Spain and spanned the acute and convalescent phases of COVID-19. The material from the prospective study consisted of cDNA or gDNA derived from T cells, B-cell-depleted T cells, or PBMCs. Deeply sampled blood TCRbeta repertoires from subjects exposed to, actively infected with, or recovered from COVID-19 were included in the dataset. The repertoires were released in a freely available public database meant as a resource for research on the immune response to SARS-CoV-2. Samples were obtained from the ongoing ImmuneRACE study (first 160 participants) and from approximately 1,200 subjects provided by 6 global collaborators. Nearly every sample came with metadata listing a de-identified subject ID, COVID-19 status, age in years and sex. Where available, HLA class I and class II types were taken from metadata supplied by the sample provider and were not determined by assay-based typing.

Study-level results and caveats: The quantity of clinical and demographic metadata differed by source and by participant and was supplied without curation.

V lost 1 base and J lost 2 bases, and the count of bases not matched to a germline gene is 8. The germline V gene provides CDR1 MGHRA and CDR2 YSYEKL. The CDR3 starts with the cysteine, ends with the phenylalanine, and has 16 residues. Kept here is only the CDR3 DNA, which spans 48 bases and is read in frame from base 1. TCRbeta CDR3 regions were amplified from genomic DNA by means of the immunoSEQ Assay, a bias-controlled multiplex PCR. The source study handled its data this way. The number of nucleated cells in each sample was estimated from the amplification of reference gene primers within the assay. Sequence reads were collapsed and filtered to measure the absolute abundance of every unique TCRbeta CDR3 rearrangement. For each sample, productive Simpson clonality was calculated by taking the square root of Simpson's diversity index across productive rearrangements. Entries here come from immuneACCESS through TCRdb and include only in-frame sequences with V and J called. Some clones fail to appear in such tables; in the studies checked, an unresolved V gene covers under half of the shortfall, and the cause of the remainder is unknown. V, J and clone size are those of that table, while D and trimming were read from the DNA. The sample table shows 250,000 to 350,000 clones, and almost 90% are seen once. The top ten clones comprise around 10% of the sample.

Sample: peripheral blood. The source of this sequence is a woman aged 30 to 39 with COVID-19, enrolled during active disease. The V and J genes are TRBV4-1 and TRBJ2-7; 7 bases in between match TRBD2. CDR3 region: CASSQGPKGRAYEQYF. DNA sequence: TGCGCCAGCAGCCAAGGTCCGAAAGGGAGGGCCTACGAGCAGTACTTC.